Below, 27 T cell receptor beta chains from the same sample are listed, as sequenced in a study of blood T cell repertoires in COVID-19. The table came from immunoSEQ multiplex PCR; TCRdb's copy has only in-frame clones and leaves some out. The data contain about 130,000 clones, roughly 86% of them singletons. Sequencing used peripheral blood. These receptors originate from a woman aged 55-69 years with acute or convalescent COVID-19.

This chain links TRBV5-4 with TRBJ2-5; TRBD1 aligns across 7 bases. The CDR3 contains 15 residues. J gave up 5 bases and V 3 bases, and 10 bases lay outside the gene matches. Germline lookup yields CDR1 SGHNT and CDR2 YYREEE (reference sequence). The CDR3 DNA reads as TGTGCCAGCAGCTCCCAAGGGGGCGGCTCGGAGACCCAGTACTTC. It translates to CASSSQGGGSETQYF.

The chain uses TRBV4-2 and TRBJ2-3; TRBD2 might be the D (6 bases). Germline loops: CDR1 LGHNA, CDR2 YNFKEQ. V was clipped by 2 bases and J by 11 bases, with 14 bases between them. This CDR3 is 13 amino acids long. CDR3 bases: TGTGCCAGCAGCCAATCTGGGGACTCCCAGCAGTATTTT. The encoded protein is CASSQSGDSQQYF.

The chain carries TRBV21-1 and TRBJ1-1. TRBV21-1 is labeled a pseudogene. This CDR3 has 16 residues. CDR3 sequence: CASSTSGVDTNTEAFF. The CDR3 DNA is TGTGCCAGCAGTACCTCGGGAGTAGATACGAACACTGAAGCTTTCTTT.

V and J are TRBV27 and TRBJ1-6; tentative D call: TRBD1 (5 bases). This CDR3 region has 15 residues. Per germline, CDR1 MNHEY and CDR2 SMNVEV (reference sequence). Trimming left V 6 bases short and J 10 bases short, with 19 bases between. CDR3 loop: CASRPVGAAGSPLHF. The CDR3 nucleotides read TGTGCCAGCAGGCCAGTAGGGGCGGCTGGGTCACCCCTCCACTTT.

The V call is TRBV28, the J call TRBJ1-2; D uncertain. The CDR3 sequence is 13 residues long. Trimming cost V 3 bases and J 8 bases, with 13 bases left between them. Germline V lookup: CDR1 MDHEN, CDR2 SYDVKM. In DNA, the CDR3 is TGTGCCAGCAGTTTTAGCGGTTCGGGAGGCTACACCTTC. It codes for CASSFSGSGGYTF.

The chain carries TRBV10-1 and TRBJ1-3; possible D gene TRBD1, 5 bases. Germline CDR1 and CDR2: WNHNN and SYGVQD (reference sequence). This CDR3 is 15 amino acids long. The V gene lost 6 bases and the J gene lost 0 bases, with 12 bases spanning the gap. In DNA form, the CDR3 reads TGCGCCAGCAGGTTACAGGCCAACTCTGGAAACACCATATATTTT. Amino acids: CASRLQANSGNTIYF.

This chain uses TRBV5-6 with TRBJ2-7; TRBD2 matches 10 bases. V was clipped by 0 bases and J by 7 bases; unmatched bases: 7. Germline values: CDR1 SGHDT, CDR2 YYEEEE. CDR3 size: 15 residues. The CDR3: CASSLGLAGVWEQYV. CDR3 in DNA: TGTGCCAGCAGCTTGGGCCTAGCGGGAGTCTGGGAGCAGTACGTC.

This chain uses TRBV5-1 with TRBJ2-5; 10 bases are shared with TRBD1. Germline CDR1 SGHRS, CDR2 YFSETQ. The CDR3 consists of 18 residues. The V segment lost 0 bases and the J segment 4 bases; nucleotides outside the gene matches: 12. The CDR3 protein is CASSLGGLRDRGVETQYF. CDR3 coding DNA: TGCGCCAGCAGCTTGGGGGGCCTCCGGGACAGGGGTGTAGAGACCCAGTACTTC.

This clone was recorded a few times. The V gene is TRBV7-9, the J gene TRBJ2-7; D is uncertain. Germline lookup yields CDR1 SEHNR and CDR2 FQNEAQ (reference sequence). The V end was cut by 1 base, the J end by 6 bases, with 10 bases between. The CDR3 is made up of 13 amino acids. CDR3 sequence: CASSLDLDSEQYF. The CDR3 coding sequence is TGTGCCAGCAGCTTAGACTTAGACTCCGAGCAGTACTTC.

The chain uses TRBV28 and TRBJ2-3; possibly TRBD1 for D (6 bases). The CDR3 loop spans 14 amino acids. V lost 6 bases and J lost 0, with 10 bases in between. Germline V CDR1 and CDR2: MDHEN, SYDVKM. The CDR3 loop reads CASRRQASTDTQYF. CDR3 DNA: TGTGCCAGCAGGAGACAGGCTAGCACAGATACGCAGTATTTT.

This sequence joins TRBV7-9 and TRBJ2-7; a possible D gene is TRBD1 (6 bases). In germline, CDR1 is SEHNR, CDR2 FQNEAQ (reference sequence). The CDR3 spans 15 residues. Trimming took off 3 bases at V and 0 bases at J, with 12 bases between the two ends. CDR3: CASSLTGAISYEQYF. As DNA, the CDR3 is TGTGCCAGCAGCTTGACAGGAGCCATCTCCTACGAGCAGTACTTC.

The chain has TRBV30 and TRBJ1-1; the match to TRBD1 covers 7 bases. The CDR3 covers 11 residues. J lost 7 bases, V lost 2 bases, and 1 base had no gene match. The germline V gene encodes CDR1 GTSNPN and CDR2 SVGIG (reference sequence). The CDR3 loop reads CAWSRTGEAFF. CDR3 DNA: TGTGCCTGGAGTAGGACAGGTGAAGCTTTCTTT. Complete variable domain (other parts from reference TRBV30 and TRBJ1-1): SQTIHQWPATLVQPVGSPLSLECTVEGTSNPNLYWYRQAAGRGLQLLFYSVGIGQISSEVPQNLSASRPQDRQFILSSKKLLLSDSGFYLCAWSRTGEAFFGQGTRLTVV.

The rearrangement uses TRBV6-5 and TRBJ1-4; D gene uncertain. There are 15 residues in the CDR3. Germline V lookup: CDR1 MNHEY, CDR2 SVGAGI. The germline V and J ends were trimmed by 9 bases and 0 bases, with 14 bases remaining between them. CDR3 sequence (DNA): TGTGCCAGTACCTACTCGGGTCCAACTAATGAAAAACTGTTTTTT. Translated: CASTYSGPTNEKLFF.

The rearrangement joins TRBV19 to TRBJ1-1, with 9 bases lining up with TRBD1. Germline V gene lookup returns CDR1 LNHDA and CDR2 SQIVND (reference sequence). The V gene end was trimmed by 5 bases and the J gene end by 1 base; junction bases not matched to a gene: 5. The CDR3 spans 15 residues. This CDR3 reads CASSLTGGWNTEAFF. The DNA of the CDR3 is TGTGCCAGTAGTTTGACAGGGGGGTGGAACACTGAAGCTTTCTTT.

In DNA, the CDR3 is TGTGCCAGTAGTATGGGACAGCTCTCTGGAAACACCATATATTTT. Translation gives CASSMGQLSGNTIYF. J is TRBJ1-3 and V is TRBV19; TRBD1 aligns across 7 bases. Germline CDR1 and CDR2: LNHDA and SQIVND (reference sequence). This CDR3 spans 15 amino acids. V trimming: 3 bases; J trimming: 0 bases; junction bases outside the gene matches: 2.

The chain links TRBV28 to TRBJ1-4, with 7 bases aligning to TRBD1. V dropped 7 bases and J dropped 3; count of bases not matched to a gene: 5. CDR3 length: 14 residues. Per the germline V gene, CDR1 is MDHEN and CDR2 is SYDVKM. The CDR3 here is CASTVGQPNEKLFF. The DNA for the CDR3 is TGTGCCAGCACAGTGGGACAGCCTAATGAAAAACTGTTTTTT.

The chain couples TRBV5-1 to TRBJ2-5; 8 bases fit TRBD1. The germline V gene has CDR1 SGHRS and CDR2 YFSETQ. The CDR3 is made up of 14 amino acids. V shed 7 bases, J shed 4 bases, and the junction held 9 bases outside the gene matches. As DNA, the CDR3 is TGCGCCAGCGGATCTACAGGGGGAGGAGAGACCCAGTACTTC. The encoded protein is CASGSTGGGETQYF.

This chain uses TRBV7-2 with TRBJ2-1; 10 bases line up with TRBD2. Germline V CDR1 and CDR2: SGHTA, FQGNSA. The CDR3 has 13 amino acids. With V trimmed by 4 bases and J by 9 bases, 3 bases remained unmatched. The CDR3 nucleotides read TGTGCCAGCAGCTCGATAGCGGGAGGTGAGCAGTTCTTC. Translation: CASSSIAGGEQFF.

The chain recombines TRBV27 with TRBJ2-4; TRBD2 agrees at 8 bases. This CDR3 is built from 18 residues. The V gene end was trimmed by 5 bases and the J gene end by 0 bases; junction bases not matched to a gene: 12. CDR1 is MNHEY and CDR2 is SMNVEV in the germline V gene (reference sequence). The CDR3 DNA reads TGTGCCAGCAGTCCCCCGGGCGCGCTAGCGGGAGCCAAAAACATTCAGTACTTC. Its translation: CASSPPGALAGAKNIQYF.

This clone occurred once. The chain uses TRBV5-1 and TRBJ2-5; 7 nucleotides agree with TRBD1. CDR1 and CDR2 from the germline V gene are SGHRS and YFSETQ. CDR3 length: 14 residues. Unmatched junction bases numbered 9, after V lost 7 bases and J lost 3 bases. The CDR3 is CASGNTGDKETQYF. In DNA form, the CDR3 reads TGCGCCAGCGGAAACACAGGGGATAAAGAGACCCAGTACTTC.

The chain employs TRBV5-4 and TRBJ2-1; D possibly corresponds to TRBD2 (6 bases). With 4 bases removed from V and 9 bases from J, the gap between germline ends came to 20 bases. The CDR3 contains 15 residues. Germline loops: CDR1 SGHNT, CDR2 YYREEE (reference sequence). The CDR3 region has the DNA TGTGCCAGCAGCCCCCAAGGGGAGGCCCACGTTGAGCAGTTCTTC. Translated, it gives CASSPQGEAHVEQFF.

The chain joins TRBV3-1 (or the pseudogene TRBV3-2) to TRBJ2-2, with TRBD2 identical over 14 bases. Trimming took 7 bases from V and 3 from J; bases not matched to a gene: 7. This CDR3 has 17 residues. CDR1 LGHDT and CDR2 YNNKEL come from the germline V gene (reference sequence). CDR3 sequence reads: CASTTSGRARDTGELFF. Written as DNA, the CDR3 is TGTGCCAGCACGACTAGCGGGAGGGCGAGAGACACCGGGGAGCTGTTTTTT.

CDR3 nucleotides: TGTGCCAGCAGGTACAGGGGGACTGAAGCTTTCTTT. Protein sequence: CASRYRGTEAFF. This chain uses TRBV28 with TRBJ1-1; 8 nucleotides agree with TRBD1. This CDR3 region has 12 residues. The trim removed 6 bases at V and 5 bases at J, leaving 2 bases unmatched. Germline V gives CDR1 MDHEN, CDR2 SYDVKM.

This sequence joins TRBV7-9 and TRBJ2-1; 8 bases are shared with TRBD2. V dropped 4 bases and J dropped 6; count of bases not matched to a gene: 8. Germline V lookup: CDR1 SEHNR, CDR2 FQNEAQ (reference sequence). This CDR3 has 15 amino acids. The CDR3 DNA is TGTGCCAGCAGCTCTACTAGCGGAGCCCCCAATGAGCAGTTCTTC. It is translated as CASSSTSGAPNEQFF.

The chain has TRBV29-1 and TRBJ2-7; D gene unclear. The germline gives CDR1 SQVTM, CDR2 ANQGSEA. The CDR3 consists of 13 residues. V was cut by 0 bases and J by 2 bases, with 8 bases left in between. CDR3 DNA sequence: TGCAGCGTTGAAGATCCTATAACCTACGAGCAGTACTTC. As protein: CSVEDPITYEQYF.

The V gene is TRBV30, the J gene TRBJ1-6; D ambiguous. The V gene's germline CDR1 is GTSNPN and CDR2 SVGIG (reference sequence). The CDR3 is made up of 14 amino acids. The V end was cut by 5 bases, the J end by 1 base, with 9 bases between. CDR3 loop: CAWARGSYNSPLHF. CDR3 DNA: TGTGCCTGGGCACGGGGATCCTATAATTCACCCCTCCACTTT.

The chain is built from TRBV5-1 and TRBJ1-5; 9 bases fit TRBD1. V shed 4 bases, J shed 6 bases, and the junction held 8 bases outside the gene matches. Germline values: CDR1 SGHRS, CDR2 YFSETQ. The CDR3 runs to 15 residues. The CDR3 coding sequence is TGCGCCAGCAGCCAGGGACAGGGAGGGACTCAGCCCCAGCATTTT. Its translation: CASSQGQGGTQPQHF.